A selection of T cell receptor beta chains follows, all from one sample in a study of untreated major depressive disorder. Profiling relied on immunoSEQ multiplex PCR, and the TCRdb table lists in-frame clones only, not all of them. The repertoire holds just over 20,000 clones, with around 87% as singletons. Sequenced: CD4+ T cells from PBMCs. The receptors shown here come from a woman between 25 and 40 years old in good health. Each CDR3 is given with its conserved first and last residue. A D gene is named only where the DNA matches it firmly. Clone size is not always given. Where it is, it says once, few, many or a class for expanded clones.

TRBV7-2	.	TRBJ1-5	.	TGTGCCAGCAGCGGAGGATCCAATCAGCCCCAGCATTTT	CASSGGSNQPQHF
TRBV19	.	TRBJ1-1	.	TGTGCCAGTACCAAGTTGACCGGGACGGGGACTGAAGCTTTCTTT	CASTKLTGTGTEAFF
TRBV2	TRBD1	TRBJ1-1	.	TGTGCCAGCAGGCAGACCGGGACAGGGGACACTGAAGCTTTCTTT	CASRQTGTGDTEAFF
TRBV19	.	TRBJ1-6	few	TGTGCCAGTAGTATTAGTAGATCACCCCTCCACTTT	CASSISRSPLHF
TRBV7-9	TRBD1	TRBJ1-1	once	TGTGCCAGCAGCGCAGGACAGGGCACTGAAGCTTTCTTT	CASSAGQGTEAFF
TRBV7-2	.	TRBJ1-6	.	TGTGCCAGCAGCGCCGCAGCGGTCCATAATTCACCCCTCCACTTT	CASSAAAVHNSPLHF
TRBV6-5	.	TRBJ1-1	.	TGTGCCAGCAGTTACTCGAATAGGGGAGGCACTGAAGCTTTCTTT	CASSYSNRGGTEAFF
TRBV10-3	TRBD1	TRBJ1-2	.	TGTGCCATTCACAGGGGATCCGAGGGCTACACCTTC	CAIHRGSEGYTF
TRBV30	TRBD1	TRBJ1-2	.	TGTGCCTGGAGTTCGTATCAGGGGGCGGATGGCTACACCTTC	CAWSSYQGADGYTF
TRBV27	TRBD1	TRBJ1-1	.	TGTGCCAGCACTCAAAGCGGGACAGGGAGTGAAGCTTTCTTT	CASTQSGTGSEAFF
TRBV6-6	.	TRBJ2-2	.	TGTGCCACCTCAACGGGGGGCGCGAACCCCACCGGGGAGCTGTTTTTT	CATSTGGANPTGELFF
TRBV7-2	TRBD1	TRBJ2-7	.	TGTGCCAGCAGCGGACGACAGGGGCCCATCCACGAGCAGTACTTC	CASSGRQGPIHEQYF
TRBV13	.	TRBJ2-3	.	TGTGCCAGCAGCTTAGCGGGCGGGGATACGCAGTATTTT	CASSLAGGDTQYF
TRBV6-5	.	TRBJ1-1	.	TGTGCCAGCAGCCACAGCCTCGGGAGCACTGAAGCTTTCTTT	CASSHSLGSTEAFF
TRBV5-1	.	TRBJ1-2	.	TGCGCCAGCAGCCTGTCCAGCGGCGGGGCCTATGGCTACACCTTC	CASSLSSGGAYGYTF
TRBV10-3	.	TRBJ2-7	.	TGTGCCATCAGATCGGGACCGACTAGTTACGAGCAGTACTTC	CAIRSGPTSYEQYF